This T cell receptor beta chain was retrieved from a study of T cells after yellow fever vaccination (dated by TCRdb to between 2018 and 2021). Regarding the complete study: The SMART-Seq v4 Ultra Low Input RNA kit was used to prepare libraries from fractions with low cell numbers. To follow T-cell clones before and after both primary and booster YFV17D yellow fever vaccination, bulk TCR alpha and beta repertoires underwent longitudinal sequencing. The cohort comprised two healthy male donors, one aged 18 to 30 and one aged 30 to 40 years. Bulk PBMC replicates and cell subsets were isolated from blood drawn at multiple timepoints before and after both primary and secondary immunization. The research as a whole found: Because the study included only a couple of donors, the extent to which the findings can be generalized is limited. After the booster, most clones that had expanded after primary vaccination were detected again (around 95% of CD4 and 70% to 90% of CD8), suggesting broad maintenance of memory. The secondary T-cell response was weaker than the primary response but faster, peaking on day 5 instead of day 15. A small fraction of clonotypes showed up in both the CD4 and CD8 compartments, probably as a result of convergent recombination. Computational filtering was needed because FACS-sorted repertoires could contain abundant contaminating clonotypes from the bulk population.

Read against the paper, the sample's treatment or condition label means: live attenuated yellow fever vaccine strain. A standard Ficoll-Paque protocol was used to isolate PBMCs from peripheral blood. Dynabeads CD4 and CD8 positive selection kits were used to isolate the CD4 and CD8 T-cell fractions. RNA was extracted with TriZol from bulk PBMCs, CD4 and CD8 fractions, and dextramer-positive and dextramer-negative fractions. The CDR3 holds 13 amino acids from the cysteine to the phenylalanine. Solely the CDR3 DNA is kept, with 39 bases framed from the first base. CDR1 and CDR2, per the germline V gene, are MNHEY and SVGAGI. V is pared back by 4 bases and J by 2 bases, with 7 bases lying between the germline termini. TCR cDNA was synthesized by 5'RACE template switching, which introduced a universal primer site and unique molecular identifiers. cDNA synthesis was primed from both the TCR alpha and TCR beta constant segments. Libraries were amplified in two PCR steps, with sample barcodes and sequencing adapters added in the second step. Sequencing of libraries was done on Illumina HiSeq 2500 (2x100 bp) or NovaSeq (2x150 bp). From the authors' description of their analysis: MIGEC was used to demultiplex reads and collapse the reads into UMI consensus sequences, and MiXCR was used for V(D)J alignment. Vaccine-responding clonotypes were identified with edgeR using replicate PBMC samples, with FDR below 0.01 and a log2 fold change above 5 up to day 15 being required. Each bulk clonotype was labeled CD4 or CD8 based on which sequenced repertoire, CD4 or CD8, contained the clonotype at higher abundance. The raw public data were reprocessed by TCRdb itself: fastp quality trimming at Q25, MiXCR clonotype calling, in-frame beta chains only. A single entry per CDR3 protein holds the most common genes and DNA from its merged rows. The V and J calls follow TCRdb's processing rather than the paper's. The sample table shows tens of thousands of distinct CDR3 sequences, and roughly 7% are seen once. The ten top clones hold around 28% of the sample.

For this clonotype: Its antigen is currently not known. Per-base quality was not reported, and no clone a single base away is much larger than it.

The specimen comprised CD8+ T cells sorted from PBMCs, sampled around 10 days after the first yellow fever vaccination. The clonotype originates from a man between 18 and 29 years old who received the YFV17D yellow fever vaccine. The V and J genes are TRBV6-5 and TRBJ2-3; no D gene is confidently identified. The encoded CDR3 is CASSWAVTDTQYF. The DNA sequence is given as TGTGCCAGCAGTTGGGCTGTCACAGATACGCAGTATTTT.